The rows below give T cell receptor beta chains drawn from one sample of a study of cytomegalovirus exposure and HLA in healthy donors. Sequencing was performed with immunoSEQ multiplex PCR; in TCRdb, only in-frame clones are kept and a portion is missing. The data show 90,000 or so clones, with nearly 80% seen just once and 2.5% to 4% held by the top ten. Input material: PBMCs. The receptors stem from a woman in her thirties or forties in good health and CMV-seronegative. CDR3s include the opening cysteine and the closing phenylalanine or tryptophan. Fields, in order: V gene, J gene, D gene, clone size, CDR3 protein, CDR3 DNA. D genes are given only for firm matches. The size field is filled for only some rows; it gives once, few, many or a size class.

V gene: TRBV2; J gene: TRBJ2-7; D gene: TRBD1; clone size: -; CDR3 protein: CASSLTGEVNEQYF; CDR3 DNA: TGTGCCAGCAGTTTGACAGGGGAGGTTAACGAGCAGTACTTC
V gene: TRBV28; J gene: TRBJ2-5; D gene: -; clone size: -; CDR3 protein: CASSYVTGTQETQYF; CDR3 DNA: TGTGCCAGCAGTTATGTAACGGGAACCCAAGAGACCCAGTACTTC
V gene: TRBV7-2; J gene: TRBJ1-5; D gene: -; clone size: few; CDR3 protein: CASSLETGPQHF; CDR3 DNA: TGTGCCAGCAGCTTAGAGACGGGGCCCCAGCATTTT
V gene: TRBV27; J gene: TRBJ1-2; D gene: -; clone size: once; CDR3 protein: CASRPDRPNYGYTF; CDR3 DNA: TGTGCCAGCAGACCCGACAGGCCAAACTATGGCTACACCTTC
V gene: TRBV28; J gene: TRBJ1-2; D gene: TRBD1; clone size: -; CDR3 protein: CASSLWDNTGGGTF; CDR3 DNA: TGTGCCAGCAGTTTATGGGATAATACAGGGGGGGGCACCTTC
V gene: TRBV6-1; J gene: TRBJ2-1; D gene: TRBD2; clone size: few; CDR3 protein: CASHFETSGRFEQFF; CDR3 DNA: TGTGCCAGCCATTTTGAGACTAGCGGGAGGTTTGAGCAGTTCTTC
V gene: TRBV5-4; J gene: TRBJ2-7; D gene: TRBD2; clone size: -; CDR3 protein: CASSLGGSGLGYEQYF; CDR3 DNA: TGTGCCAGCAGCTTGGGCGGGAGCGGATTAGGCTACGAGCAGTACTTC
V gene: TRBV6-5; J gene: TRBJ1-1; D gene: -; clone size: -; CDR3 protein: CASSYSSGIGAFF; CDR3 DNA: TGTGCCAGCAGTTACTCGTCAGGGATTGGAGCTTTCTTT
V gene: TRBV28; J gene: TRBJ2-7; D gene: -; clone size: -; CDR3 protein: CASSLGPSYEQYF; CDR3 DNA: TGTGCCAGCAGTTTAGGGCCCTCCTACGAGCAGTACTTC
V gene: TRBV5-6; J gene: TRBJ2-7; D gene: TRBD2; clone size: -; CDR3 protein: CASSPPIGLAGEQYF; CDR3 DNA: TGTGCCAGCAGCCCTCCTATCGGACTAGCGGGAGAGCAGTACTTC
V gene: TRBV28; J gene: TRBJ2-7; D gene: -; clone size: -; CDR3 protein: CASSLTYFYEQYF; CDR3 DNA: TGTGCCAGCAGTTTAACTTACTTTTACGAGCAGTACTTC
V gene: TRBV6-5; J gene: TRBJ1-1; D gene: TRBD1; clone size: -; CDR3 protein: CASSYGDRVWTEAFF; CDR3 DNA: TGTGCCAGCAGTTACGGGGACAGGGTATGGACTGAAGCTTTCTTT
V gene: TRBV10-2; J gene: TRBJ2-2; D gene: -; clone size: -; CDR3 protein: CASSVTGDGELFF; CDR3 DNA: TGCGCCAGCAGTGTCACCGGGGACGGGGAGCTGTTTTTT
V gene: TRBV13; J gene: TRBJ2-3; D gene: TRBD2; clone size: medium-sized; CDR3 protein: CASSTWTSGSTDTQYF; CDR3 DNA: TGTGCCAGCAGCACCTGGACTAGCGGGAGCACAGATACGCAGTATTTT
V gene: TRBV7-8; J gene: TRBJ2-7; D gene: TRBD1; clone size: -; CDR3 protein: CASTSGGAFSFGEQYF; CDR3 DNA: TGTGCCAGCACCTCAGGGGGCGCGTTCAGTTTTGGCGAGCAGTACTTC
V gene: TRBV28; J gene: TRBJ1-4; D gene: TRBD1; clone size: -; CDR3 protein: CASSFGGQGDEKLFF; CDR3 DNA: TGTGCCAGCAGTTTTGGGGGACAGGGGGATGAAAAACTGTTTTTT
V gene: TRBV30; J gene: TRBJ2-1; D gene: -; clone size: -; CDR3 protein: CAWKNLIEVNERFF; CDR3 DNA: TGTGCCTGGAAAAACCTCATAGAGGTCAATGAGCGGTTCTTC
V gene: TRBV5-1; J gene: TRBJ2-1; D gene: -; clone size: -; CDR3 protein: CASSLEPGTEQFF; CDR3 DNA: TGCGCCAGCAGCTTGGAACCAGGTACTGAGCAGTTCTTC
V gene: TRBV2; J gene: TRBJ2-4; D gene: -; clone size: -; CDR3 protein: CASCLGGQGRNIQYF; CDR3 DNA: TGTGCCAGCTGCCTGGGGGGGCAGGGACGAAACATTCAGTACTTC
V gene: TRBV7-9; J gene: TRBJ1-2; D gene: -; clone size: -; CDR3 protein: CASSPPGQSYGYTF; CDR3 DNA: TGTGCCAGCAGCCCCCCAGGACAGTCTTATGGCTACACCTTC
V gene: TRBV27; J gene: TRBJ1-3; D gene: -; clone size: -; CDR3 protein: CASSLSIGGGNTIYF; CDR3 DNA: TGTGCCAGCAGTTTATCGATTGGGGGGGGAAACACCATATATTTT
V gene: TRBV28; J gene: TRBJ1-5; D gene: -; clone size: -; CDR3 protein: CASTGVPLNQPQHF; CDR3 DNA: TGTGCCAGCACGGGGGTCCCCCTAAATCAGCCCCAGCATTTT
V gene: TRBV6-5; J gene: TRBJ1-1; D gene: -; clone size: -; CDR3 protein: CASSEFEGLTEAFF; CDR3 DNA: TGTGCCAGCAGTGAATTTGAGGGTCTGACTGAAGCTTTCTTT
V gene: TRBV6-6; J gene: TRBJ1-4; D gene: -; clone size: few; CDR3 protein: CASRVGVEKLFF; CDR3 DNA: TGTGCCAGCAGAGTCGGTGTCGAAAAACTGTTTTTT
V gene: TRBV6-5; J gene: TRBJ1-1; D gene: TRBD1; clone size: few; CDR3 protein: CASSGTGYNGPEAFF; CDR3 DNA: TGTGCCAGCAGTGGGACAGGTTATAACGGGCCTGAAGCTTTCTTT
V gene: TRBV6-5; J gene: TRBJ1-1; D gene: -; clone size: -; CDR3 protein: CASSQQNPTEAFF; CDR3 DNA: TGTGCCAGCAGTCAACAGAACCCCACTGAAGCTTTCTTT
V gene: TRBV7-9; J gene: TRBJ2-7; D gene: -; clone size: once; CDR3 protein: CASSLEGGLLWYF; CDR3 DNA: TGTGCCAGCAGCTTAGAAGGAGGGCTCTTATGGTACTTC
V gene: TRBV30; J gene: TRBJ1-1; D gene: -; clone size: -; CDR3 protein: CAFTGALGTEAFF; CDR3 DNA: TGTGCCTTCACAGGCGCCCTGGGGACTGAAGCTTTCTTT
V gene: TRBV7-2; J gene: TRBJ1-1; D gene: -; clone size: -; CDR3 protein: CASSLTRSSAAFF; CDR3 DNA: TGTGCCAGCAGCTTAACGAGGTCCTCGGCAGCTTTCTTT
V gene: TRBV7-2; J gene: TRBJ2-3; D gene: -; clone size: once; CDR3 protein: CASSSSTDTQYF; CDR3 DNA: TGTGCCAGCAGCTCTAGCACAGATACGCAGTATTTT
V gene: TRBV9; J gene: TRBJ1-5; D gene: TRBD1; clone size: -; CDR3 protein: CASSVGTGWNQPQHF; CDR3 DNA: TGTGCCAGCAGCGTAGGGACAGGGTGGAATCAGCCCCAGCATTTT
V gene: TRBV7-9; J gene: TRBJ1-4; D gene: -; clone size: -; CDR3 protein: CASSNQPGELFF; CDR3 DNA: TGTGCCAGCAGCAACCAGCCGGGGGAACTGTTTTTT
V gene: TRBV15; J gene: TRBJ2-7; D gene: TRBD2; clone size: -; CDR3 protein: CATSRVLAGGPGEQYF; CDR3 DNA: TGTGCCACCAGCAGAGTGTTAGCGGGAGGGCCAGGGGAGCAGTACTTC
V gene: TRBV27; J gene: TRBJ2-1; D gene: TRBD2; clone size: -; CDR3 protein: CASSFGTSGRGEQFF; CDR3 DNA: TGTGCCAGCAGTTTTGGGACTAGCGGGAGGGGAGAGCAGTTCTTC
V gene: TRBV27; J gene: TRBJ1-2; D gene: TRBD1; clone size: -; CDR3 protein: CASSLRQGTGYTF; CDR3 DNA: TGTGCCAGCAGTTTGAGACAGGGGACTGGCTACACCTTC
V gene: TRBV5-1; J gene: TRBJ1-1; D gene: -; clone size: -; CDR3 protein: CASSLQLQGNTEAFF; CDR3 DNA: TGCGCCAGCAGCTTGCAACTCCAGGGAAACACTGAAGCTTTCTTT
V gene: TRBV27; J gene: TRBJ2-7; D gene: -; clone size: -; CDR3 protein: CASSLLARSSYEQYF; CDR3 DNA: TGTGCCAGCAGCTTACTAGCTCGAAGCTCCTACGAGCAGTACTTC
V gene: TRBV27; J gene: TRBJ2-3; D gene: -; clone size: once; CDR3 protein: CATLSPPDTQYF; CDR3 DNA: TGTGCCACCCTCAGTCCCCCAGATACGCAGTATTTT
V gene: TRBV7-9; J gene: TRBJ2-7; D gene: TRBD1; clone size: -; CDR3 protein: CASKEGQGVGEQYF; CDR3 DNA: TGTGCCAGCAAGGAGGGACAGGGGGTTGGGGAGCAGTACTTC
V gene: TRBV5-1; J gene: TRBJ1-4; D gene: -; clone size: many; CDR3 protein: CASSFAGGRDEKLFF; CDR3 DNA: TGCGCCAGCAGCTTTGCCGGGGGACGGGATGAAAAACTGTTTTTT
V gene: TRBV10-2; J gene: TRBJ1-5; D gene: -; clone size: -; CDR3 protein: CASKGQLNQPQHF; CDR3 DNA: TGCGCCAGCAAAGGACAGCTCAATCAGCCCCAGCATTTT
V gene: TRBV2; J gene: TRBJ1-1; D gene: -; clone size: few; CDR3 protein: CASRVEGGDSEAFF; CDR3 DNA: TGTGCCAGCAGGGTTGAAGGGGGGGATTCTGAAGCTTTCTTT
V gene: TRBV5-1; J gene: TRBJ2-4; D gene: TRBD2; clone size: -; CDR3 protein: CASSLNGRVENIQYF; CDR3 DNA: TGCGCCAGCAGCTTGAACGGGAGGGTGGAAAACATTCAGTACTTC
V gene: TRBV30; J gene: TRBJ2-7; D gene: -; clone size: -; CDR3 protein: CAWSVGQGPRDEQYF; CDR3 DNA: TGTGCCTGGAGTGTAGGGCAGGGGCCTAGGGACGAGCAGTACTTC